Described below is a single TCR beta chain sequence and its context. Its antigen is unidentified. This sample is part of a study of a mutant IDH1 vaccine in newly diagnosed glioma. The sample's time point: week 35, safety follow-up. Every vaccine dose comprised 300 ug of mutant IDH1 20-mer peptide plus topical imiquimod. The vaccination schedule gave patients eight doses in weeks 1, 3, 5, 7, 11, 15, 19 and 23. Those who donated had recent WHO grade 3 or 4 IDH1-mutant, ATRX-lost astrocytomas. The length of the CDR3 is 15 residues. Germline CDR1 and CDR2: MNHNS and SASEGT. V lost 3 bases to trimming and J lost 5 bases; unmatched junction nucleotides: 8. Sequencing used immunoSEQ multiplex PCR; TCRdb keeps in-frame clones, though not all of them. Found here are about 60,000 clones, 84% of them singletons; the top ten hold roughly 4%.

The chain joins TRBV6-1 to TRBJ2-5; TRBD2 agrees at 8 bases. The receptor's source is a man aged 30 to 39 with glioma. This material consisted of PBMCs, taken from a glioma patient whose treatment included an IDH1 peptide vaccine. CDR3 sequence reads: CASSENIGGAETQYF. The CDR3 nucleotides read TGTGCCAGCAGTGAGAATATCGGGGGGGCGGAGACCCAGTACTTC.